Here is one T cell receptor beta chain with its context. The target antigen is unknown. This sample was taken from a study of cytomegalovirus exposure and HLA in healthy donors. Notes on the study in general: In a later analysis, compared with equally common non-associated chains, HLA-associated beta chains were more expanded. Serostatus for CMV was the only available immune exposure information.

PCR used 60 Vbeta primers and 13 Jbeta primers. Some clones are missing from TCRdb's copy, which holds only in-frame ones; the method was immunoSEQ multiplex PCR. The sample yields some 170,000 clones, about 75% seen once. There are 17 residues in the CDR3. V was clipped by 0 bases and J by 1 base; unmatched bases: 3. CDR1 SGHDT and CDR2 YYEEEE come from the germline V gene. The origin of this receptor is a man in his forties in good health and CMV-seropositive. Sequenced input: PBMCs. The chain links TRBV5-6 to TRBJ2-1; 11 nucleotides line up with TRBD2. The CDR3 nucleotides read TGTGCCAGCAGCTTGGCTATAGCGGGAGGGTCCTACAATGAGCAGTTCTTC. It codes for CASSLAIAGGSYNEQFF.